These T cell receptor beta chains were read from a single sample in a study of blood T cell repertoires in COVID-19. The table came from immunoSEQ multiplex PCR; TCRdb's copy has only in-frame clones and leaves some out. Of some 220,000 clones in the sample, over 90% were seen once. What was sequenced was peripheral blood. The receptors here all came from a man between 25 and 39 years old with COVID-19, enrolled during active disease. Both conserved end residues are part of each CDR3. The D gene is left open where the match is weak. Some rows mark clone size as missing; the rest say once, few, many or name a class of expanded clone.

NA,NA,TRBV2,TRBJ2-1,TGTGCCAGCAGTGAAATAAAAGGGGTGAGTGGTGAGCAGTTCTTC,CASSEIKGVSGEQFF
TRBD2,NA,TRBV5-1,TRBJ2-1,TGCGCCAGCAGCTTTAGCGGGGGGCCCCAAGAGCAGTTCTTC,CASSFSGGPQEQFF
NA,NA,TRBV28,TRBJ2-2,TGTGCCAGCAGCGGGACCGGGGAGCTGTTTTTT,CASSGTGELFF
TRBD1,NA,TRBV7-9,TRBJ2-3,TGTGCCAGCAGCTCACTATGGGACAGGGCTGGGGCTGGGGATACGCAGTATTTT,CASSSLWDRAGAGDTQYF
NA,NA,TRBV30,TRBJ1-4,TGTGCCTGGAGTTCTCCCGGGGGAGCTAATGAAAAACTGTTTTTT,CAWSSPGGANEKLFF
TRBD1,NA,TRBV5-6,TRBJ1-1,TGTGCCAGCAGCTATGGGACAGGGAGAACTGAAGCTTTCTTT,CASSYGTGRTEAFF
NA,NA,TRBV2,TRBJ1-5,TGTGCCAGCACCAAGAGACCCGAAACGGGTCAGCCCCAGCATTTT,CASTKRPETGQPQHF
TRBD1,NA,TRBV25-1,TRBJ1-2,TGTGCCAGCAGCTTTGGACAGGGTGGTGGCTACACCTTC,CASSFGQGGGYTF
NA,NA,TRBV30,TRBJ1-3,TGTGCCTGGAGTACCCGGCGGAACGACTTATATTTT,CAWSTRRNDLYF
TRBD1,NA,TRBV2,TRBJ1-2,TGTGCCAGCAGGTTGGGACAGGGTGCCTATGGCTACACCTTC,CASRLGQGAYGYTF
TRBD2,NA,TRBV5-1,TRBJ2-3,TGCGCCAGCAGAGAGCGGGGGCCCCAGGATACGCAGTATTTT,CASRERGPQDTQYF
NA,NA,TRBV5-1,TRBJ1-1,TGCGCCAGCAGCTTGGCCGTCCTGAACACTGAAGCTTTCTTT,CASSLAVLNTEAFF
NA,NA,TRBV5-1,TRBJ2-7,TGCGCCAGCAGACCCGGGACACAGACCTACGAGCAGTACTTC,CASRPGTQTYEQYF
NA,NA,TRBV3-1/TRBV3-2,TRBJ1-2,TGTGCCAGCAGCCAAGGGACAGACTATGGCTACACCTTC,CASSQGTDYGYTF
TRBD1,NA,TRBV5-3,TRBJ1-5,TGTGCCAGAAGCTTTATGGGACAGGGTTTAGGCGGCAATCAGCCCCAGCATTTT,CARSFMGQGLGGNQPQHF
TRBD1,NA,TRBV6-1,TRBJ2-2,TGTGCCGCCGGACAGGGTCCCGGGGAGCTGTTTTTT,CAAGQGPGELFF
NA,NA,TRBV7-2,TRBJ2-5,TGTGCCAGCAGCTTAGTGGGAGGGGGAGGAGAGACCCAGTACTTC,CASSLVGGGGETQYF
TRBD2,NA,TRBV2,TRBJ2-1,TGTGCCAGCAGTGTGCTAGCGGGGGGTGAGCAGTTCTTC,CASSVLAGGEQFF
NA,few,TRBV27,TRBJ1-4,TGTGCCAGCAGTTCTATAGCAGATAATGAAAAACTGTTTTTT,CASSSIADNEKLFF
TRBD1,NA,TRBV11-2,TRBJ2-4,TGTGCCAGCAGCTGGGACAGGACCTCAGCCAAAAACATTCAGTACTTC,CASSWDRTSAKNIQYF
NA,NA,TRBV19,TRBJ1-5,TGTGCCAGTAGCCAGACAGATAGCAATCAGCCCCAGCATTTT,CASSQTDSNQPQHF
NA,NA,TRBV6-2/TRBV6-3,TRBJ1-5,TGTGCCAGCAGTCTCCCGGGTTCGGGCAATCAGCCCCAGCATTTT,CASSLPGSGNQPQHF
NA,NA,TRBV6-5,TRBJ1-1,TGTGCCAGCAGTACGGACAGCCAGACGGCTTTCTTT,CASSTDSQTAFF
TRBD1,NA,TRBV12-3/TRBV12-4,TRBJ1-1,TGTGCCAGCAGGGGACAGGGGAACACTGAAGCTTTCTTT,CASRGQGNTEAFF
NA,NA,TRBV12-3/TRBV12-4,TRBJ2-4,TGTGCCAGCAGTTCCGGGGTGAAAAACATTCAGTACTTC,CASSSGVKNIQYF
TRBD1,NA,TRBV19,TRBJ1-2,TGTGCCAGTAGTTCCGACAGGGAAACTGGCTACACCTTC,CASSSDRETGYTF
TRBD1,NA,TRBV19,TRBJ2-1,TGTGCCAGTAGGGCGGAGGACAGGGGAGGCGATGAGCAGTTCTTC,CASRAEDRGGDEQFF
TRBD1,NA,TRBV2,TRBJ2-1,TGTGCCAGCAACATAATTGGGACAGGGGGCCCCTACAATGAGCAGTTCTTC,CASNIIGTGGPYNEQFF
NA,NA,TRBV4-1,TRBJ1-3,TGCGCCAGCAGCCAACGTGTTAATGACAGATCTGGAAACACCATATATTTT,CASSQRVNDRSGNTIYF
NA,once,TRBV4-1,TRBJ1-2,TGCGCCAGCAGCCACGAGGGACTCGTGGCTGGGGGCTACACCTTC,CASSHEGLVAGGYTF
NA,NA,TRBV6-1,TRBJ1-1,TGTGCCAGCAGTGTCGCCAACAGGGTAGGCGGCACTGAAGCTTTCTTT,CASSVANRVGGTEAFF
NA,NA,TRBV6-4,TRBJ1-6,TGTGCCAGCAGTCTCGAGGGGGACTCACCCCTCCACTTT,CASSLEGDSPLHF
NA,NA,TRBV4-1,TRBJ1-5,TGCGCCAGCAGCCAAGGGGGACTCTATAGCAATCAGCCCCAGCATTTT,CASSQGGLYSNQPQHF
TRBD1,NA,TRBV7-9,TRBJ1-1,TGTGCCAGCAGCCCCCAGACAGGGGGCACTGAAGCTTTCTTT,CASSPQTGGTEAFF
NA,NA,TRBV19,TRBJ2-5,TGTGCCAGTAGTACGGGGGGCTGGGAGACCCAGTACTTC,CASSTGGWETQYF
NA,NA,TRBV11-2,TRBJ2-7,TGTGCCAGCAGCTTAGATGGAGGGGCGGCGCAGTACTTC,CASSLDGGAAQYF
NA,NA,TRBV7-9,TRBJ1-3,TGTGCCAGCAGCTTAGTCAGGGCAGGACACTCTGGAAACACCATATATTTT,CASSLVRAGHSGNTIYF
NA,NA,TRBV5-4,TRBJ1-3,TGTGCCAGCAGCCCAGAAGGCGGGGGCAACACCATATATTTT,CASSPEGGGNTIYF
TRBD1,NA,TRBV5-5,TRBJ1-3,TGTGCCAGCAGCTGGGGACAGGAGGGAAACACCATATATTTT,CASSWGQEGNTIYF